Each of the 5 T cell receptor beta chains below was sequenced from the same sample in a study of metastatic and nonmetastatic thyroid tumors. Treatment of any kind had been given to no patient before thyroid surgery. TCRdb called clones again from the PCR reads with MiXCR. In the table there are about 31,000 clones, 15% to 20% of which are singletons. Material: blood. The receptors were gathered from a female donor with papillary thyroid cancer or a benign thyroid nodule (not recorded which). Some clones in this sample may be carry-over from other donors' samples.

This clone was seen at least ten times. The chain recombines TRBV7-9 with TRBJ1-1; a possible D gene is TRBD1 (6 bases). Deletions cut 8 bases from V and 3 bases from J, with 13 bases between. Germline V gene data show CDR1 as SEHNR and CDR2 as FQNEAQ (reference sequence). CDR3 length equals 13 residues. The CDR3 spells CASSSQGDTEAFF. The DNA of the CDR3 is TGTGCCAGCTCATCACAGGGCGACACTGAAGCTTTCTTT.

This clone came up many times. This sequence joins TRBV7-2 and TRBJ2-7; weak D call: TRBD1 (6 bases). V shed 5 bases and J shed 1 base, with 15 bases lying between them. The CDR3 consists of 15 residues. Germline CDR1 and CDR2: SGHTA and FQGNSA. CDR3 sequence reads: CASSTSRGWSYEQYF. The DNA for the CDR3 is TGTGCCAGCAGCACAAGCAGGGGATGGTCCTACGAGCAGTACTTC.

This clone was counted a few times. The chain uses TRBV12-3 or TRBV12-4 and TRBJ2-1; weak D call: TRBD2 (6 bases). CDR3 length: 17 residues. The V and J ends lost 2 bases and 5 bases respectively, with 19 bases between them. The CDR3 bases are TGTGCCAGCAGTTTACGGGTCGGCGGGAATACACACAATGAGCAGTTCTTC. Translation gives CASSLRVGGNTHNEQFF.

This clone was observed at least ten times. The gene calls are TRBV6-5 and TRBJ1-3, with D hard to call. The CDR3 runs 16 residues. V lost 0 bases and J 3 bases, leaving 12 bases between the germline ends. Germline CDR1 and CDR2: MNHEY and SVGAGI. CDR3 in amino acids: CASSYSMYVYGNTIYF. The CDR3 DNA reads TGTGCCAGCAGTTACTCGATGTATGTTTATGGAAACACCATATATTTT.

This clone was recorded at least ten times. The gene calls are TRBV15 and TRBJ2-3; 7 bases agree with TRBD2. This CDR3 has 16 residues. Germline assignment: CDR1 LNHNV and CDR2 YYDKDF (reference sequence). The V and J ends lost 3 bases and 0 bases, in that order; junction bases with no gene match: 6. The CDR3 region has the DNA TGTGCCACCAGCAGGGGGGGGTTTTCTAGCACAGATACGCAGTATTTT. Residues: CATSRGGFSSTDTQYF.